These T cell receptor beta chains were read from a single sample in a study of beta chain features in type 1 diabetes. Libraries were prepared by immunoSEQ multiplex PCR; TCRdb keeps only in-frame clonotypes and omits some of them. Among hundreds of thousands of clones listed, 13% were seen once. The sample comprised naive CD4+ T cells from blood. The receptors shown here come from a man aged 18 to 29 with type 1 diabetes. The CDR3 runs from the conserved cysteine through the conserved F or W. Fields, in order: D gene, J gene, clone size, V gene, CDR3 DNA, CDR3 protein. D genes are given only for firm matches. Clone size appears in some rows only: once, few, many, or a class for an expanded clone.

>.|TRBJ2-7|few|TRBV19
TGTGCCAGTAGTATAGGACAGCTTGACGAGCAGTACTTC
CASSIGQLDEQYF
>.|TRBJ1-6|few|TRBV30
TGTGCCTGGATGGGGGTAGGCTCACCCCTCCACTTT
CAWMGVGSPLHF
>TRBD1|TRBJ1-1|few|TRBV29-1
TGCAGCGTAGGTAACAGGGGCGGAGGAGCTTTCTTT
CSVGNRGGGAFF
>.|TRBJ2-7|.|TRBV11-2
TGTGCCAGCAGCTTACAGGCAGAACACTACGAGCAGTACTTC
CASSLQAEHYEQYF
>.|TRBJ2-1|.|TRBV7-9
TGTGCCAGCTTGAATTTAGTCTCTGCCTACAATGAGCAGTTCTTC
CASLNLVSAYNEQFF
>TRBD2|TRBJ2-2|.|TRBV18
TGTGCCAGCTCGCGGGAGTCCACCGGGGAGCTGTTTTTT
CASSRESTGELFF
>.|TRBJ2-3|few|TRBV5-4
TGTGCCAGCAGCTCCCAGACGGGGCTAGCAACAGATACGCAGTATTTT
CASSSQTGLATDTQYF
>.|TRBJ1-1|few|TRBV29-1
TGCAGCGTCGCTGGACGGATGAACACTGAAGCTTTCTTT
CSVAGRMNTEAFF
>.|TRBJ1-1|.|TRBV21-1
TGTGCCAGCCTCAGGGAGGACACTGAAGCTTTCTTT
CASLREDTEAFF
>.|TRBJ1-1|few|TRBV4-1
TGCGCCAGCAGCTCCACCCCCGGGGCTACGAACACTGAAGCTTTCTTT
CASSSTPGATNTEAFF
>TRBD1|TRBJ2-7|.|TRBV27
TGTGCCAGCAGCAGCGCGGGACAGGGGTACGAGCAGTACTTC
CASSSAGQGYEQYF
>.|TRBJ1-1|few|TRBV7-8
TGTGCCAGCAGCTTAGGTTGGGACGGTCAAAACACTGAAGCTTTCTTT
CASSLGWDGQNTEAFF
>.|TRBJ2-2|few|TRBV4-1
TGCGCCAGCAGCCGATCCCCGGACAAGAACACCGGGGAGCTGTTTTTT
CASSRSPDKNTGELFF
>.|TRBJ2-2|.|TRBV29-1
TGCAGCGTTGAAACGAACGGGGAGCTGTTTTTT
CSVETNGELFF
>.|TRBJ1-4|.|TRBV25-1
TGTGCCAGCAGTGACAGGGATGGAAAACTGTTTTTT
CASSDRDGKLFF
>.|TRBJ1-5|.|TRBV5-6
TGTGCCAGCAGCTTGGGATCCGGCAGGGCCATTTATAGCAATCAGCCCCAGCATTTT
CASSLGSGRAIYSNQPQHF
>TRBD1|TRBJ1-1|few|TRBV7-2
TGTGCCAGCAGCCCAGGGGGGCCGATGAACACTGAAGCTTTCTTT
CASSPGGPMNTEAFF
>TRBD2|TRBJ2-2|few|TRBV7-2
TGTGCCAGCAGCTCCAAAGGGGTAGCGGGGACCGGGGAGCTGTTTTTT
CASSSKGVAGTGELFF
>.|TRBJ1-6|.|TRBV30
TGTGCCTGGAGTCCTGCCCGGACAGCCTCTCCTGAAGCCCTCCACTTT
CAWSPARTASPEALHF
>TRBD1|TRBJ1-1|few|TRBV15
TGTGCCACCAGCACCGACAGGGGAGGGAACACTGAAGCTTTCTTT
CATSTDRGGNTEAFF